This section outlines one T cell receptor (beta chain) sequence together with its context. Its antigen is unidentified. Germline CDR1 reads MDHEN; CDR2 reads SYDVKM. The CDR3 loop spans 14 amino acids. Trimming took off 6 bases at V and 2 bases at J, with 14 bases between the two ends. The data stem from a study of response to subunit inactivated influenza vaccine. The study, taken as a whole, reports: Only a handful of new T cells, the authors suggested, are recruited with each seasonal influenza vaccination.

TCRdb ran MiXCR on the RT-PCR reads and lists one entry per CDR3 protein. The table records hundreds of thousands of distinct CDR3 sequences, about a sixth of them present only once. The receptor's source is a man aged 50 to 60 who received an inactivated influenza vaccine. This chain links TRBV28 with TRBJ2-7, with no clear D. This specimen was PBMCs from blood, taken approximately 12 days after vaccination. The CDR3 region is CASRDGRRTYEQYF. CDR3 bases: TGTGCCAGCAGAGACGGACGTCGCACCTACGAGCAGTACTTC.